This T cell receptor beta chain stems from a study of blood T cell repertoires in COVID-19. Whole-study context: Material from acute and convalescent COVID-19 was sourced from the United States, Italy and Spain.

After removal of 3 bases from V and 4 bases from J, the junction contained 8 bases not matched to a gene. Germline CDR1 reads DFQATT; CDR2 reads SNEGSKA (reference sequence). The CDR3 is 15 residues long. Participant ages covered roughly 18 to 90 years across 20 to 25 US areas. What the recovered Cohort 3 donors had was two negative PCRs, clearance, or symptom resolution. Authors' methods: Estimation of nucleated cell counts relied on the amplification of reference gene primers. Some clones are missing from TCRdb's copy, which holds only in-frame ones; the method was immunoSEQ multiplex PCR. From that table come the V and J calls and clone size; the DNA was used to work out D and trimming. The data show about 290,000 clones, with 89% seen just once and 1.5% to 2% held by the top ten.

The sequencing sample was made of PBMCs or T cells enriched from blood (not recorded which). This clonotype was sampled from a woman in her forties who had recovered from COVID-19. The V and J genes are TRBV20-1 and TRBJ1-5, with 8 positions matching TRBD1. The DNA of the CDR3 is TGCAGTGCTAGTGGTGGCAGGGGGCGAAATCAGCCCCAGCATTTT. This sequence encodes CSASGGRGRNQPQHF.